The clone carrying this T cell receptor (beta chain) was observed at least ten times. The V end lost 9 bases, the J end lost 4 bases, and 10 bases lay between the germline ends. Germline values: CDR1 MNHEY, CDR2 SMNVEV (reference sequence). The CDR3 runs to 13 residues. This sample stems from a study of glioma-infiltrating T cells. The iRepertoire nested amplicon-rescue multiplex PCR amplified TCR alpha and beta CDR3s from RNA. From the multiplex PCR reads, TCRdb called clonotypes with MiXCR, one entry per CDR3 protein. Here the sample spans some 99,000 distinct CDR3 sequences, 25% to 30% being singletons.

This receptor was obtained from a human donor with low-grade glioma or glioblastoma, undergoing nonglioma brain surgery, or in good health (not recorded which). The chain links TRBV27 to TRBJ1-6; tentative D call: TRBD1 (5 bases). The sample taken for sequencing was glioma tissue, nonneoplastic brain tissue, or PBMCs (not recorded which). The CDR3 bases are TGTGCCAGTTCTCAGGGTTATAATTCACCCCTCCACTTT. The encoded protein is CASSQGYNSPLHF.